This T cell receptor beta chain stems from a study of neurological immune-mediated disorders. For the unsorted libraries, 2 million PBMCs stored at -80 C served as input. One entry per CDR3 protein, called by TCRdb with MiXCR from the 5' RACE reads. The table records about 74,000 distinct CDR3 sequences, around 5.2% of them present only once. The CDR3 is 14 residues long. V lost 7 bases and J lost 4; bases outside the gene matches: 8. Germline V gives CDR1 MNHEY, CDR2 SVGAGI. The table lists this clonotype with many counts. Its antigen remains unknown. Study-wide results and caveats: Subjects shared no identical expanded-clone CDR3 amino acid sequences, suggesting private TCR-beta repertoires in all groups. Neither clinical nor MRI features showed any association with the multiple sclerosis repertoire cluster, and the authors stated that larger cohorts are needed.

V usage is TRBV6-5 and J usage is TRBJ2-3; 7 bases fit TRBD1. Sequenced: PBMCs. The source is a man younger than 35 with multiple sclerosis. CDR3 bases: TGTGCCAGCATGGGGACAGTCGAGGCAGATACGCAGTATTTT. It specifies CASMGTVEADTQYF.